Following are 30 T cell receptor beta chains from one sample sequenced in a study of blood T cell repertoires in COVID-19. Using immunoSEQ multiplex PCR, the repertoire was profiled, and TCRdb retains in-frame clones only, with some absent. The repertoire includes roughly 46,000 clones, approximately 90% of them detected once, and approximately 10% sits in the top ten. Sequencing was performed on peripheral blood. The source is a man aged 50-60 years with active COVID-19.

The chain uses TRBV10-2 and TRBJ2-2; the match to TRBD1 covers 7 bases. V trimming: 7 bases; J trimming: 6 bases; junction bases outside the gene matches: 2. This CDR3 region has 12 residues. CDR1 and CDR2 from the germline V gene are WSHSY and SAAADI. The CDR3 loop reads CASTGGAGELFF. The CDR3 DNA reads as TGCGCCAGCACAGGGGGAGCCGGGGAGCTGTTTTTT.

The chain is built from TRBV9 and TRBJ2-1; 9 bases fit TRBD1. Unmatched junction bases numbered 8, after V lost 6 bases and J lost 4 bases. The V gene's germline CDR1 is SGDLS and CDR2 YYNGEE. CDR3 length: 15 residues. Here the CDR3 reads CASTHGTGQYNEQFF. The CDR3 DNA is TGTGCCAGCACCCACGGGACAGGGCAATACAATGAGCAGTTCTTC.

V and J are TRBV5-8 and TRBJ2-3; 14 bases fit TRBD2. Germline-derived CDR1 and CDR2 are SGHTS and YDEGEE. The CDR3 is 15 amino acids. J gave up 5 bases and V 3 bases, and 2 bases lay outside the gene matches. The CDR3 is CASSYGTSGRDTQYF. In DNA, the CDR3 is TGTGCCAGCAGCTATGGGACTAGCGGGAGAGATACGCAGTATTTT.

The rearrangement joins TRBV7-2 to TRBJ2-1, with 7 bases fitting TRBD2. Germline CDR1 is SGHTA and CDR2 is FQGNSA. With V trimmed by 4 bases and J by 2 bases, 8 bases remained unmatched. The CDR3 is 16 amino acids. CDR3: CASSWAAGLPYNEQFF. CDR3 DNA: TGTGCCAGCAGCTGGGCAGCGGGACTACCCTACAATGAGCAGTTCTTC.

The rearrangement joins TRBV28 to TRBJ2-5; 11 bases are shared with TRBD1. The CDR3 has 18 residues. CDR1 and CDR2 (germline): MDHEN, SYDVKM. J lost 4 bases, V lost 4 bases, and 14 bases had no gene match. The CDR3 region is CASSSYLIPGQGGETQYF. The CDR3 coding sequence is TGTGCCAGCAGTTCCTACCTGATTCCGGGACAGGGGGGAGAGACCCAGTACTTC.

V usage is TRBV12-3 or TRBV12-4 and J usage is TRBJ2-7; no clear D. Trimming cost V 2 bases and J 6 bases, with 8 bases left between them. The CDR3 covers 12 residues. Written as DNA, the CDR3 is TGTGCCAGCAGTTTATTCGGTGGCGAGCAGTACTTC. The encoded protein is CASSLFGGEQYF.

The chain recombines TRBV4-1 with TRBJ1-4; 8 bases line up with TRBD1. Trimming cost V 3 bases and J 5 bases; bases outside gene matches: 5. Germline V CDR1 and CDR2: MGHRA, YSYEKL. The CDR3 spans 15 residues. The CDR3 DNA reads as TGCGCCAGCAGCCACCCGGGACAGGCAAATGAAAAACTGTTTTTT. Translated, it gives CASSHPGQANEKLFF.

The chain carries TRBV12-5 and TRBJ1-2; TRBD1 matches 7 bases. This CDR3 spans 15 amino acids. V shed 7 bases and J 3 bases; nucleotides not matched to a gene: 11. CDR1 and CDR2 from the germline V gene are LGHNT and FRNRAP. For the CDR3, the DNA is TGTGCTAGTGCCACAACCGTCAGGGGGGACTATGGCTACACCTTC. The encoded protein is CASATTVRGDYGYTF.

This clone came up once. V is TRBV4-3 and J is TRBJ1-4; TRBD1 is a possible D gene (5 bases). This CDR3 has 15 residues. Germline CDR1 LGHNA, CDR2 YSLEER. Trimming left V 0 bases short and J 8 bases short, with 13 bases between. In DNA form, the CDR3 reads TGCGCCAGCAGCCAAGACGGGCAGGGAGGGGAAAAACTGTTTTTT. It is translated as CASSQDGQGGEKLFF.

The J gene is TRBJ1-5, the V gene TRBV12-3 or TRBV12-4; D not certain. V was pared by 5 bases and J by 0 bases, with 5 bases between. The CDR3 length is 13 residues. CDR3 residues: CASSQNSNQPQHF. CDR3 nucleotides: TGTGCCAGCAGTCAAAATAGCAATCAGCCCCAGCATTTT.

V and J are TRBV9 and TRBJ2-7; D is perhaps TRBD1 (6 bases). From germline, CDR1 is SGDLS and CDR2 YYNGEE. This CDR3 comprises 14 residues. Deletions cut 4 bases from V and 0 bases from J, with 11 bases between. DNA of the CDR3: TGTGCCAGCAGCTCAGGGGCGAACTCCTACGAGCAGTACTTC. Protein product: CASSSGANSYEQYF.

The V gene is TRBV21-1, the J gene TRBJ1-6; the table's D call of TRBD1 was not tested on the DNA. TRBV21-1 counts as a pseudogene. This CDR3 region has 16 residues. The CDR3 DNA reads as TGTGCCAGCAGCCCAGACAGGGCCTCCTATAATTCACCCCTCCACTTT. This translates into CASSPDRASYNSPLHF.

The J gene is TRBJ2-7, the V gene TRBV5-8; TRBD1 matches 10 bases. Per germline, CDR1 SGHTS and CDR2 YDEGEE. J was trimmed by 5 bases and V by 4 bases; bases with no gene match: 6. This CDR3 is built from 14 residues. CDR3 nucleotide sequence: TGTGCCAGCAGCCCCCGGGACAGGGGACACGAGCAGTACTTC. It codes for CASSPRDRGHEQYF.

This clone was found once. The chain has TRBV3-1 (or the pseudogene TRBV3-2) and TRBJ2-6, with 8 bases fitting TRBD1. In germline, CDR1 is LGHDT, CDR2 YNNKEL (reference sequence). The CDR3 runs 14 residues. Germline trimming cut 6 bases from V and 2 bases from J; bases unmatched to any gene: 0. CDR3 loop: CASRQGAGANVLTF. For the CDR3, the DNA is TGTGCCAGCAGACAGGGGGCTGGGGCCAACGTCCTGACTTTC.

J is TRBJ1-2 and V is TRBV5-4, with D unclear. This CDR3 contains 14 residues. Germline CDR1 is SGHNT and CDR2 is YYREEE (reference sequence). The V and J ends lost 3 bases and 3 bases respectively, with 12 bases between them. This chain's CDR3 is CASSSSGNDYGYTF. As DNA, the CDR3 is TGTGCCAGCAGCTCCTCGGGTAACGACTATGGCTACACCTTC.

The rearrangement links TRBV5-4 to TRBJ1-6; no definite D call. Trimming pared 5 bases from V and 8 bases from J, leaving 11 bases between. The CDR3 has 13 amino acids. Looked up from germline, CDR1 is SGHNT and CDR2 is YYREEE (reference sequence). For the CDR3, the DNA is TGTGCCAGCAGTGGGGAGGGTGATTCACCCCTCCACTTT. Encoded protein: CASSGEGDSPLHF.

The rearrangement uses TRBV5-4 and TRBJ2-1; 12 positions match TRBD2. Looked up from germline, CDR1 is SGHNT and CDR2 is YYREEE (reference sequence). V shed 4 bases, J shed 0 bases, and the junction held 2 bases outside the gene matches. This CDR3 region has 16 residues. In DNA, the CDR3 is TGTGCCAGCAGCCCGACTAGCGGGAGCTCCTACAATGAGCAGTTCTTC. It translates to CASSPTSGSSYNEQFF.

This chain uses TRBV7-3 with TRBJ2-2; TRBD2 might be the D (5 bases). Germline V gene data show CDR1 as SGHTA and CDR2 as FQGTGA. Between the trimmed V and J ends, which lost 4 bases and 3 bases, there was a span of 15 bases. There are 16 residues in the CDR3. The CDR3: CASSSQSGSDTGELFF. The CDR3 DNA follows: TGTGCCAGCAGCTCACAGTCGGGGAGTGACACCGGGGAGCTGTTTTTT.

The chain couples TRBV5-1 to TRBJ2-3, with D maybe TRBD1 (5 bases). V was pared by 0 bases and J by 0 bases, with 17 bases between. Per the germline V gene, CDR1 is SGHRS and CDR2 is YFSETQ. The length of the CDR3 is 18 residues. The chain's CDR3 is CASSLAREYQTSTDTQYF. DNA for the CDR3: TGCGCCAGCAGCTTGGCCAGGGAATATCAAACTAGCACAGATACGCAGTATTTT.

The chain links TRBV27 to TRBJ2-1; TRBD2 aligns across 13 bases. V trimming: 8 bases; J trimming: 9 bases; junction bases outside the gene matches: 7. Germline CDR1 MNHEY, CDR2 SMNVEV (reference sequence). The CDR3 contains 14 residues. The CDR3 reads CASWSGLAGTEQFF. In DNA form, the CDR3 reads TGTGCCAGCTGGTCGGGACTAGCGGGAACTGAGCAGTTCTTC.

The chain carries TRBV2 and TRBJ2-3; tentatively, D is TRBD1 (6 bases). The CDR3 runs 13 residues. V was trimmed by 6 bases and J by 4 bases, leaving 11 bases between them. Germline CDR1 SNHLY, CDR2 FYNNEI. The DNA of the CDR3 is TGTGCCAGCAGCACCGACAGGTCAGATACGCAGTATTTT. Protein sequence: CASSTDRSDTQYF. The whole variable domain, remainder taken from reference TRBV2 and TRBJ2-3, is EPEVTQTPSHQVTQMGQEVILRCVPISNHLYFYWYRQILGQKVEFLVSFYNNEISEKSEIFDDQFSVERPDGSNFTLKIRSTKLEDSAMYFCASSTDRSDTQYFGPGTRLTVL.

The rearrangement joins TRBV7-8 to TRBJ2-1; D not resolved. V was trimmed by 4 bases and J by 13 bases, leaving 8 bases between them. Germline values: CDR1 SGHVS, CDR2 FQNEAQ. This CDR3 contains 10 residues. CDR3: CASSYEVQFF. The DNA for the CDR3 is TGTGCCAGCAGCTATGAGGTCCAGTTCTTC.

The table lists this clone with a few counts. The rearrangement joins TRBV9 to TRBJ1-5; D is unclear. Germline V gene data show CDR1 as SGDLS and CDR2 as YYNGEE. There are 17 residues in the CDR3. Trimming stripped 0 bases from V and 1 base from J, with 14 bases between. CDR3 DNA sequence: TGTGCCAGCAGCGTAGTCGGAGGGTATTACAGCAATCAGCCCCAGCATTTT. Translation gives CASSVVGGYYSNQPQHF. Full variable domain (rest looked up from reference TRBV9 and TRBJ1-5): DSGVTQTPKHLITATGQRVTLRCSPRSGDLSVYWYQQSLDQGLQFLIQYYNGEERAKGNILERFSAQQFPDLHSELNLSSLELGDSALYFCASSVVGGYYSNQPQHFGDGTRLSIL.

This clone showed up just once. V and J are TRBV6-1 and TRBJ1-5; tentative D call: TRBD1 (6 bases). The CDR3 runs 16 residues. Trimming cost V 1 base and J 7 bases, with 17 bases left between them. The germline CDR1 and CDR2 sequences are MNHNS and SASEGT. In DNA, the CDR3 is TGTGCCAGCAGTGAAGTAAATACAGGGTCTGGGCAGCCCCAGCATTTT. This translates into CASSEVNTGSGQPQHF.

The chain links TRBV2 to TRBJ1-4, with D possibly TRBD1 on 6 matching bases. V was shortened by 9 bases and J by 5 bases, with 7 bases between the two germline ends. The CDR3 consists of 11 residues. CDR1 is SNHLY, CDR2 FYNNEI, per germline. CDR3 loop: CARGTNEKLFF. DNA of the CDR3: TGTGCCAGGGGGACAAATGAAAAACTGTTTTTT.

The gene calls are TRBV7-2 and TRBJ2-2; 8 bases match TRBD1. The CDR3 is 14 residues long. Germline CDR1 reads SGHTA; CDR2 reads FQGNSA. V gave up 8 bases and J gave up 4 bases; unmatched junction bases: 6. The CDR3 DNA reads as TGTGCCAGCTTTTCAGGGGGCAGCACCGGGGAGCTGTTTTTT. Translating it yields CASFSGGSTGELFF.

V usage is TRBV9 and J usage is TRBJ2-3; 13 bases are a match to TRBD2. The length of the CDR3 is 15 residues. The junction had 3 bases not matched to a gene; V was cut back by 3 bases and J by 5 bases. Germline V CDR1 and CDR2: SGDLS, YYNGEE. The DNA of the CDR3 is TGTGCCAGCAGCGGGACTAGCGGGGGTATAGATACGCAGTATTTT. Residues: CASSGTSGGIDTQYF.

The chain carries TRBV7-9 and TRBJ2-2, with D tentatively TRBD1 (6 bases). The length of the CDR3 is 16 residues. Germline CDR1 reads SEHNR; CDR2 reads FQNEAQ (reference sequence). V lost 5 bases, J lost 2 bases, and 15 bases lay in between. The CDR3 DNA reads as TGTGCCAGCAGCCCTCAGAGGACAGAAAACACCGGGGAGCTGTTTTTT. Protein: CASSPQRTENTGELFF.

V is TRBV6-2 or TRBV6-3 and J is TRBJ1-1; D ambiguous. This CDR3 contains 13 residues. Germline V gene data show CDR1 as MNHEY and CDR2 as SVGEGT. Trimming left V 2 bases short and J 0 bases short, with 4 bases between. The CDR3 is CASSYQMNTEAFF. CDR3 DNA sequence: TGTGCCAGCAGTTACCAGATGAACACTGAAGCTTTCTTT.

The chain couples TRBV5-1 to TRBJ2-5, with 9 bases identical to TRBD1. CDR3 length equals 15 residues. The junction had 5 bases not matched to a gene; V was cut back by 0 bases and J by 5 bases. Germline CDR1 reads SGHRS; CDR2 reads YFSETQ. The CDR3 is CASSLAGTGPETQYF. CDR3 bases: TGCGCCAGCAGCTTGGCCGGGACAGGGCCTGAGACCCAGTACTTC.